This T cell receptor beta chain was captured in a study of blood T cell repertoires in COVID-19 (dated by TCRdb to 2020 to 2021). Turning to the overall study: Samples from collaborators originated in the United States, Italy and Spain and spanned both the acute and convalescent phases of COVID-19. Where available, HLA class I and class II types were obtained from metadata supplied by the sample provider rather than from assay-based typing. The repertoires were released in a freely available public database meant as a resource for research on the immune response to SARS-CoV-2. The samples were drawn from the first 160 participants of the ongoing ImmuneRACE study and from over a thousand subjects provided by 6 global collaborators. Subjects who had been exposed to COVID-19, were actively infected with it, or had recovered from it provided the deeply sampled blood TCRbeta repertoires that made up the dataset. The prospective study material was composed of cDNA or gDNA derived from T cells, B-cell-depleted T cells, or PBMCs. Nearly every sample came with metadata listing a de-identified subject ID, COVID-19 status, age in years and sex. Study-wide findings and limitations: How much clinical and demographic metadata was included differed by source and by participant, and the metadata was provided uncurated.

The V end gives up 6 bases and the J end 3 bases, leaving 4 bases in the junction not matched to a gene. The CDR3, cysteine through phenylalanine, is 13 amino acids long. Solely the CDR3 DNA is kept, with 39 bases framed from the first base. The germline V gene provides CDR1 MNHEY and CDR2 SVGAGI. Each collaborating institution followed its own protocols to collect whole blood in K2EDTA tubes. For TCRbeta analysis, collaborators shipped samples as frozen whole blood, isolated PBMCs, or DNA extracted from either of those sample types. TCRbeta CDR3 regions were amplified from genomic DNA by means of the immunoSEQ Assay, a bias-controlled multiplex PCR. On the authors' methods: The number of nucleated cells in each sample was estimated from the amplification of reference gene primers within the assay. To quantify the absolute abundance of each unique TCRbeta CDR3 rearrangement, sequence reads were collapsed and filtered. For each sample, productive Simpson clonality was calculated as the square root of Simpson's diversity index across productive rearrangements. TCRdb limited this immuneACCESS table to in-frame rearrangements with V and J called. A share of clones is missing; checked studies link under half to unresolved V genes, and the rest is unexplained. V, J and clone size are taken as reported in that table, and D and trimming were inferred from the DNA itself. This sample holds roughly 140,000 clones; approximately 90% were observed only once. Approximately 4.2% of the sample goes to the ten largest clones.

On this clone itself: It lacks a known antigen. The sample holds no much larger clone one base away, and base qualities are not on file.

The receptor was isolated from a woman in her 40s with acute or convalescent COVID-19. The V and J segments used are TRBV6-5 and TRBJ2-7; 8 central bases correspond to TRBD2. The sequenced material came from peripheral blood. The sequence in DNA is TGTGCCAGCAGACCCCGGGGGGGCTACGAGCAGTACTTC. Its protein reads: CASRPRGGYEQYF.